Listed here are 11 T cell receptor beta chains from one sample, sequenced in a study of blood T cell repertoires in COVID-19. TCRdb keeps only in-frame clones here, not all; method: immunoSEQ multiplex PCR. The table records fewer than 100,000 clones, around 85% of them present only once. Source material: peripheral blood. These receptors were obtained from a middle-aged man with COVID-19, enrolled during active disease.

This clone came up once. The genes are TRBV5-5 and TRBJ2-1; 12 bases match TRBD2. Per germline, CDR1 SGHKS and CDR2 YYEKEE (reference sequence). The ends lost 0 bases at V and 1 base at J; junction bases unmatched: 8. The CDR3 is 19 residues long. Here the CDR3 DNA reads TGTGCCAGCAGCTTGGAGGCTAGCGGGAGGGCCGGGTCCTACAATGAGCAGTTCTTC. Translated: CASSLEASGRAGSYNEQFF.

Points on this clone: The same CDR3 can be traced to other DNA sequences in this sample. The CDR3 coding sequence is TGTGCCAGCAGCTCAGACAGGGGGCGTACCGGGGAGCTGTTTTTT. Translation: CASSSDRGRTGELFF. The V and J genes are TRBV7-2 and TRBJ2-2; 10 nucleotides align to TRBD1. Germline V gene lookup returns CDR1 SGHTA and CDR2 FQGNSA. This CDR3 contains 15 residues. V was clipped by 4 bases and J by 5 bases; unmatched bases: 4.

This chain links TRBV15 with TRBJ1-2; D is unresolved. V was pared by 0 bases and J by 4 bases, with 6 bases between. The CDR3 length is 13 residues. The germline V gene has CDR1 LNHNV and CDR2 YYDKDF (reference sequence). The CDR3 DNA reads TGTGCCACCAGCAGAGATTACACCTATGGCTACACCTTC. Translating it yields CATSRDYTYGYTF.

CDR3 sequence (DNA): TGCAGTGCTAGTGGGTTCGGGTCTAATGAAAAACTGTTTTTT. It translates to CSASGFGSNEKLFF. V usage is TRBV20-1 and J usage is TRBJ1-4; D unclear. Germline V CDR1 and CDR2: DFQATT, SNEGSKA (reference sequence). The CDR3 contains 14 residues. V lost 3 bases to trimming and J lost 3 bases, with 11 bases between them.

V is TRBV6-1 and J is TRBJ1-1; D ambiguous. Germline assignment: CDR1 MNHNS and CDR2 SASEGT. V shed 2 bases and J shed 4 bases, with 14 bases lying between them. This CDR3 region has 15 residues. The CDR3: CASSENPVTGTEAFF. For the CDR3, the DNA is TGTGCCAGCAGTGAAAACCCGGTGACGGGCACTGAAGCTTTCTTT.

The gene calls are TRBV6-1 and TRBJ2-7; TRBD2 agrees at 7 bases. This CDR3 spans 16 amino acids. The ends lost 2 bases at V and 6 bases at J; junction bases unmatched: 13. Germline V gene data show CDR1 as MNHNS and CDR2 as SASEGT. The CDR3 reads CASSEFSTSTSSEQYF. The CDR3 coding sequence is TGTGCCAGCAGTGAATTTTCGACTAGCACCTCCAGCGAGCAGTACTTC.

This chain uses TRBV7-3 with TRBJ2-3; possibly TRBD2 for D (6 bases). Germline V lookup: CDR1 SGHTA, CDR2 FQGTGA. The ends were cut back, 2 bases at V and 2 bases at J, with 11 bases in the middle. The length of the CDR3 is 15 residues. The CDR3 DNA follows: TGTGCCAGCAGCTTAGGGGGAGGAGACACAGATACGCAGTATTTT. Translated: CASSLGGGDTDTQYF.

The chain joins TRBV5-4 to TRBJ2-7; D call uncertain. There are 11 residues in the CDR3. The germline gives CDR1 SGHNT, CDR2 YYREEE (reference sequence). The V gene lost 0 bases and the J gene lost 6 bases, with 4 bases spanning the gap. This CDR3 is CASSLGAEQYF. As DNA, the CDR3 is TGTGCCAGCAGCTTGGGGGCCGAGCAGTACTTC.

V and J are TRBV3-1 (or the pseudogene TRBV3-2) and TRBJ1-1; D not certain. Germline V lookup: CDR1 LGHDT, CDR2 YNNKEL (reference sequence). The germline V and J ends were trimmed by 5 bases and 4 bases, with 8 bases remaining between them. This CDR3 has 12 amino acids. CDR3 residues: CASSTAGTEAFF. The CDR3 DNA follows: TGTGCCAGCAGCACTGCGGGCACTGAAGCTTTCTTT.

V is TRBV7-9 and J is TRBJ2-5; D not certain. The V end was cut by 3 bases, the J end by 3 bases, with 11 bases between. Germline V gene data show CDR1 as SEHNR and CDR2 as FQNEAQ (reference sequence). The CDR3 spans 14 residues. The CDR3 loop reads CASSFANFKETQYF. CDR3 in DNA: TGTGCCAGCAGCTTTGCCAACTTTAAAGAGACCCAGTACTTC.

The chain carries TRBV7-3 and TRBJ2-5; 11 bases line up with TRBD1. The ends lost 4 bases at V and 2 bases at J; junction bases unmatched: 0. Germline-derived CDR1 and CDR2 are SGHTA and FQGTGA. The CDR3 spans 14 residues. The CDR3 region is CASSWDRGQETQYF. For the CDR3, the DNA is TGTGCCAGCAGCTGGGACAGGGGGCAAGAGACCCAGTACTTC.